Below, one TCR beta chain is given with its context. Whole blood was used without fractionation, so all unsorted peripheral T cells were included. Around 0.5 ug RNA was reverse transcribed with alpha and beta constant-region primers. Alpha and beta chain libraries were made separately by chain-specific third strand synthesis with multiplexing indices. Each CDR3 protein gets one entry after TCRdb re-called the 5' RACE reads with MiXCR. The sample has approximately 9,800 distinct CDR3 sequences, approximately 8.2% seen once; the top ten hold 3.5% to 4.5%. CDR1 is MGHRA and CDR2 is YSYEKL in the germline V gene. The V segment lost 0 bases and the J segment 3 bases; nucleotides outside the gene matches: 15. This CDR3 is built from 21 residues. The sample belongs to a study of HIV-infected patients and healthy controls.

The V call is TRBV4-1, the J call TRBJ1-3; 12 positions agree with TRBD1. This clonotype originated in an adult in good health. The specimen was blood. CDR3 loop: CASSQDWPFPGQGAHGNTIYF. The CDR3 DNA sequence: TGCGCCAGCAGCCAAGATTGGCCGTTTCCGGGACAGGGGGCGCATGGAAACACCATATATTTT.